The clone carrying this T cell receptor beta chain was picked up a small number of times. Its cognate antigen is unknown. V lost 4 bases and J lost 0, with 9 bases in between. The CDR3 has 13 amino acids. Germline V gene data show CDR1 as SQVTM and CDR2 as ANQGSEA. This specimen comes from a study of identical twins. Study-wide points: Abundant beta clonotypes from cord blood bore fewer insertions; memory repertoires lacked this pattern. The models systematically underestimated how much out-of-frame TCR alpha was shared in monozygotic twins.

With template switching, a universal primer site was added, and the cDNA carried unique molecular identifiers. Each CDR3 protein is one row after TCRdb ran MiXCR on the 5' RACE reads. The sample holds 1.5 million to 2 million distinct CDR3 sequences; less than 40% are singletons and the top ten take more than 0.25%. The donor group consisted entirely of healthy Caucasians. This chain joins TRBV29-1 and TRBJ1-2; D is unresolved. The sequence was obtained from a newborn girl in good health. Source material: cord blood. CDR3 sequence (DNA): TGCAGCGTTGTAGGACCTTCTAACTATGGCTACACCTTC. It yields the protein CSVVGPSNYGYTF.